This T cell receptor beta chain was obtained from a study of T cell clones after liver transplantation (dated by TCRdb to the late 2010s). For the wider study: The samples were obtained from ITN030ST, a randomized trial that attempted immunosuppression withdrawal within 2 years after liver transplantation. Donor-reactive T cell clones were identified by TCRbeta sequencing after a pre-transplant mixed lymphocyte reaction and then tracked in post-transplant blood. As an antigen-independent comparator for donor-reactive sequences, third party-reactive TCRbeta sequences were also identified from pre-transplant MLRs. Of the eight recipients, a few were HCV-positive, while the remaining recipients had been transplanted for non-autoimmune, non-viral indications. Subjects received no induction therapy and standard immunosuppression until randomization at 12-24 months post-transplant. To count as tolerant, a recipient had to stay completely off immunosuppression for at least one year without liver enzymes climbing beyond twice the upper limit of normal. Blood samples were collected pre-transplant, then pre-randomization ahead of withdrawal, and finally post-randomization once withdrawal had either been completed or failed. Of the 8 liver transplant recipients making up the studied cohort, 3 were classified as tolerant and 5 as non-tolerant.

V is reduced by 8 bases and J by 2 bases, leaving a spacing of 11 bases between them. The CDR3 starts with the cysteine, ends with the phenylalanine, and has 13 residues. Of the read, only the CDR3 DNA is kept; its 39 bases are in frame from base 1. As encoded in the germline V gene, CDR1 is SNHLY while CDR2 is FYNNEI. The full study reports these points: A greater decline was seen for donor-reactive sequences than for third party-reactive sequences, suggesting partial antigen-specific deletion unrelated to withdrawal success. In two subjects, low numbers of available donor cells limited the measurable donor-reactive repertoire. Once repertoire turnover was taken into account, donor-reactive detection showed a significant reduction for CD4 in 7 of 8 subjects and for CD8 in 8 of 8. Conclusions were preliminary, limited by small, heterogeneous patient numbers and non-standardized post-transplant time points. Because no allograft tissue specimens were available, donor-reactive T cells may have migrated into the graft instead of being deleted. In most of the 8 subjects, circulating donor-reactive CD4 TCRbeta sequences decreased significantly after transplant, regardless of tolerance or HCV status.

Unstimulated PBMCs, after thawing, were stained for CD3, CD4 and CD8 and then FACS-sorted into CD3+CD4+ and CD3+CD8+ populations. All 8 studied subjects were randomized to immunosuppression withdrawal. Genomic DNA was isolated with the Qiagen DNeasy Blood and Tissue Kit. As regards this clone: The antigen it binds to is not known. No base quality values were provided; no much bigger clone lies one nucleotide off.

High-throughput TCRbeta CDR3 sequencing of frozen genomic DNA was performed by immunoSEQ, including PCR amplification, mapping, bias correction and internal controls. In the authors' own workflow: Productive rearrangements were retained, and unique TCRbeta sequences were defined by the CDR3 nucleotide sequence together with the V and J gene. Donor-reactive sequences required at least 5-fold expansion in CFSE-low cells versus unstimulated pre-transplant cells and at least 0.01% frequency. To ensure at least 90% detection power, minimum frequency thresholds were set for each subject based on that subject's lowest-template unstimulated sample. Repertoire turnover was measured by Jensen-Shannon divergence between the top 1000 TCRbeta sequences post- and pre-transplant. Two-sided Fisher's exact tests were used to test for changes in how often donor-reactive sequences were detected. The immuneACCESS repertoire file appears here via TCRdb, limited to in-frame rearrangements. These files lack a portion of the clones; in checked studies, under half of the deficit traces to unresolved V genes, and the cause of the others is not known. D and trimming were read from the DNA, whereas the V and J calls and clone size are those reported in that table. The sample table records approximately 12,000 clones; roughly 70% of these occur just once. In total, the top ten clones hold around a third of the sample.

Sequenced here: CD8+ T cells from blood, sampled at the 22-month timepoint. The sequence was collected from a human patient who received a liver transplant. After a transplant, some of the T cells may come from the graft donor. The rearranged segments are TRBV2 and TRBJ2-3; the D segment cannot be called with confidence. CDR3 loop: CASELWLTDTQYF. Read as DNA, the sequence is TGTGCCAGCGAGTTATGGCTCACAGATACGCAGTATTTT.